This TCR beta chain comes out of a study of T cell clonotyping in hematopoietic cell transplantation. TCRdb's table, derived via immunoSEQ multiplex PCR, lists solely in-frame clones and lacks some. The sample holds about 9,600 clones, 70% to 85% seen once. Regarding time point: recipient sample about 28 days before transplant, after cytoreduction. CDR1 SGHRS and CDR2 YFSETQ come from the germline V gene. This CDR3 has 14 amino acids. Trimming shortened V by 0 bases and J by 4 bases, and 10 bases separated the two germline ends. The clonotype was recovered from a man aged 60-69 years with acute myeloid leukemia. Some clones in this sample may be carry-over from other donors' samples. The sequences come from peripheral blood mononuclear cells, collected before stem cell transplant. The chain recombines TRBV5-1 with TRBJ1-2, with D possibly matching TRBD1 (6 bases). The CDR3 nucleotides read TGCGCCAGCAGCTTGGAAGGAGGGGGCTATGGCTACACCTTC. Translated, it gives CASSLEGGGYGYTF.